Each of the 24 T cell receptor beta chains below was sequenced from the same sample in a study of T cell responses to AZD1222 COVID-19 vaccine. Sequencing was performed with immunoSEQ multiplex PCR; in TCRdb, only in-frame clones are kept and a portion is missing. The sample lists around 140,000 clones, 86% occurring once. This sample comprised peripheral blood, obtained on day 0 of AZD1222 vaccination. These receptors all stem from an adult in good health.

The V call is TRBV6-2 or TRBV6-3, the J call TRBJ1-2; 7 nucleotides agree with TRBD1. V shed 6 bases, J shed 0 bases, and the junction held 4 bases outside the gene matches. The germline V gene has CDR1 MNHEY and CDR2 SVGEGT. The CDR3 loop spans 14 amino acids. The CDR3 coding sequence is TGTGCCAGCAGCCCCAGGGGGTCTAACTATGGCTACACCTTC. Its protein product is CASSPRGSNYGYTF.

The rearrangement links TRBV2 to TRBJ1-4, with TRBD1 matching over 11 bases. The germline V gene encodes CDR1 SNHLY and CDR2 FYNNEI. The length of the CDR3 is 15 residues. With 6 bases clipped from V and 5 bases from J, the junction kept 5 bases outside the gene matches. The CDR3 DNA follows: TGTGCCAGCAGGGACAGGGGGCTTATGAATGAAAAACTGTTTTTT. Translated, it gives CASRDRGLMNEKLFF.

The chain couples TRBV28 to TRBJ2-6; D gene unclear. The CDR3 totals 16 residues. Germline V gives CDR1 MDHEN, CDR2 SYDVKM. The V gene lost 3 bases and the J gene lost 0 bases, with 9 bases spanning the gap. The CDR3 here is CASSFGVLSGANVLTF. CDR3 coding DNA: TGTGCCAGCAGTTTTGGCGTCCTCTCTGGGGCCAACGTCCTGACTTTC.

This chain links TRBV2 with TRBJ2-7; possible D gene TRBD1, 6 bases. The CDR3 spans 13 residues. V lost 8 bases and J lost 8, with 19 bases in between. Germline V lookup: CDR1 SNHLY, CDR2 FYNNEI. The CDR3 DNA sequence: TGTGCCAGCCGACAGGACCCCGCCGAGAAGCAGTACTTC. This encodes CASRQDPAEKQYF. Full variable domain (missing parts from reference TRBV2 and TRBJ2-7): EPEVTQTPSHQVTQMGQEVILRCVPISNHLYFYWYRQILGQKVEFLVSFYNNEISEKSEIFDDQFSVERPDGSNFTLKIRSTKLEDSAMYFCASRQDPAEKQYFGPGTRLTVT.

The chain has TRBV7-2 and TRBJ1-2; maybe TRBD1 (6 bases). Deletions cut 5 bases from V and 5 bases from J, with 12 bases between. This CDR3 is 13 amino acids long. Germline-derived CDR1 and CDR2 are SGHTA and FQGNSA. The CDR3 spells CASSPGRGYGYTF. For the CDR3, the DNA is TGTGCCAGCAGCCCCGGGAGGGGGTATGGCTACACCTTC.

In regard to this clone: Additional DNA sequences in this sample encode the identical CDR3. V usage is TRBV11-2 and J usage is TRBJ2-5; unclear D gene. Deletions cut 1 base from V and 3 bases from J, with 9 bases between. Germline CDR1 reads SGHAT; CDR2 reads FQNNGV. The CDR3 sequence is 14 residues long. DNA of the CDR3: TGTGCCAGCAGCTTAGTTAGGGCAGAAGAGACCCAGTACTTC. Translation: CASSLVRAEETQYF.

The chain is built from TRBV28 and TRBJ2-7; D might be TRBD2 (5 bases). Germline CDR1 reads MDHEN; CDR2 reads SYDVKM. The V end was cut by 10 bases, the J end by 6 bases, with 16 bases between. This CDR3 comprises 12 residues. The CDR3 here is CATLGSRTEQYF. The CDR3 DNA sequence: TGTGCCACCCTGGGGAGTAGGACCGAGCAGTACTTC. The complete variable domain, with remaining parts taken from reference TRBV28 and TRBJ2-7, reads DVKVTQSSRYLVKRTGEKVFLECVQDMDHENMFWYRQDPGLGLRLIYFSYDVKMKEKGDIPEGYSVSREKKERFSLILESASTNQTSMYLCATLGSRTEQYFGPGTRLTVT.

The rearrangement links TRBV19 to TRBJ1-5, with D maybe TRBD1 (5 bases). Germline assignment: CDR1 LNHDA and CDR2 SQIVND (reference sequence). V shed 5 bases and J shed 7 bases, with 18 bases lying between them. CDR3 size: 15 residues. CDR3 sequence (DNA): TGTGCCAGTAGTGCAGGGAGGGAGTGGGACCAGCCCCAGCATTTT. Translating gives CASSAGREWDQPQHF.

V gene TRBV5-5 combines with J gene TRBJ1-5; no clear D gene. In germline, CDR1 is SGHKS, CDR2 YYEKEE (reference sequence). Trimming left V 2 bases short and J 3 bases short, with 6 bases between. The CDR3 runs to 13 residues. As DNA, the CDR3 is TGTGCCAGCAGCTTTACGGTCAATCAGCCCCAGCATTTT. Translating it yields CASSFTVNQPQHF.

The chain employs TRBV5-1 and TRBJ1-4, with 7 bases matching TRBD1. The CDR3 is 15 amino acids. Per the germline V gene, CDR1 is SGHRS and CDR2 is YFSETQ. With 4 bases clipped from V and 4 bases from J, the junction kept 7 bases outside the gene matches. This CDR3 is CASSPQGVFNEKLFF. CDR3 in DNA: TGCGCCAGCAGCCCGCAGGGGGTTTTTAATGAAAAACTGTTTTTT.

The rearrangement joins TRBV28 to TRBJ1-4, with no clear D. Germline CDR1 and CDR2: MDHEN and SYDVKM. The CDR3 has 10 residues. V lost 8 bases to trimming and J lost 10 bases, with 8 bases between them. CDR3: CASGVGKLFF. CDR3 in DNA: TGTGCCAGCGGAGTCGGAAAACTGTTTTTT. The variable domain in full, completed from reference TRBV28 and TRBJ1-4, reads DVKVTQSSRYLVKRTGEKVFLECVQDMDHENMFWYRQDPGLGLRLIYFSYDVKMKEKGDIPEGYSVSREKKERFSLILESASTNQTSMYLCASGVGKLFFGSGTQLSVL.

The CDR3: CASRALGASYNEQFF. CDR3 in DNA: TGTGCCAGCAGGGCCCTGGGGGCATCCTACAATGAGCAGTTCTTC. This sequence joins TRBV2 and TRBJ2-1; perhaps TRBD1 as D (6 bases). Germline CDR1 is SNHLY and CDR2 is FYNNEI. The CDR3 runs 15 residues. V gave up 6 bases and J gave up 1 base, with 13 bases separating them.

The chain joins TRBV6-2 or TRBV6-3 to TRBJ2-7; tentative D call: TRBD1 (5 bases). CDR3 length equals 13 residues. V was shortened by 0 bases and J by 6 bases, with 9 bases between the two germline ends. CDR1 MNHEY and CDR2 SVGEGT come from the germline V gene. The CDR3 DNA sequence: TGTGCCAGCAGTTACTCCAGGGTCTCCGAGCAGTACTTC. The encoded protein is CASSYSRVSEQYF.

This chain links TRBV3-1 (or the pseudogene TRBV3-2) with TRBJ2-7; D assignment may be TRBD1 or TRBD2 (5 bases each). In germline, CDR1 is LGHDT, CDR2 YNNKEL (reference sequence). V was shortened by 5 bases and J by 4 bases, with 12 bases between the two germline ends. The CDR3 consists of 13 residues. The CDR3 region is CASSARGVYEQYF. The CDR3 DNA follows: TGTGCCAGCAGCGCACGAGGGGTATACGAGCAGTACTTC.

Concerning this clone: This same CDR3 is encoded by further DNA sequences in the sample. The chain is built from TRBV3-1 (or the pseudogene TRBV3-2) and TRBJ1-1; no firm D call. The CDR3 loop spans 13 amino acids. V lost 3 bases, J lost 1 base, and 6 bases lay in between. Germline values: CDR1 LGHDT, CDR2 YNNKEL (reference sequence). Here the CDR3 DNA reads TGTGCCAGCAGCCAGGGAGGGAACACTGAAGCTTTCTTT. It specifies CASSQGGNTEAFF.

In its sample, this clone was seen once. The genes are TRBV28 and TRBJ1-6; maybe TRBD1 (6 bases). The CDR3 runs 13 residues. Germline values: CDR1 MDHEN, CDR2 SYDVKM. Trimming took 10 bases from V and 7 from J, leaving 14 bases between them. CDR3 coding DNA: TGTGCCATCCGACAGGTGCGGAATTCACCCCTCCACTTT. It encodes CAIRQVRNSPLHF.

The chain combines TRBV18 with TRBJ1-1; no firm D call. In germline, CDR1 is KGHSH, CDR2 LQKENI. The CDR3 sequence is 16 residues long. Trimming took off 0 bases at V and 0 bases at J, with 11 bases between the two ends. The CDR3 spells CASSPPGSRVNTEAFF. CDR3 in DNA: TGTGCCAGCTCACCACCGGGTAGTCGGGTGAACACTGAAGCTTTCTTT.

The chain has TRBV7-8 and TRBJ2-7, with a possible D match to TRBD1 (5 bases). The CDR3 totals 15 residues. V was trimmed by 2 bases and J by 2 bases, leaving 13 bases between them. Germline CDR1 and CDR2: SGHVS and FQNEAQ. CDR3 bases: TGTGCCAGCAGCTTATTCCAGGGAAAAGCCTACGAGCAGTACTTC. Protein sequence: CASSLFQGKAYEQYF.

CDR3 sequence: CASSPRQGEYGYTF. The CDR3 region has the DNA TGTGCCAGCTCCCCGAGACAGGGCGAGTATGGCTACACCTTC. The chain has TRBV18 and TRBJ1-2; 7 nucleotides match TRBD1. Unmatched junction bases numbered 9, after V lost 6 bases and J lost 5 bases. Germline V gene sequence: CDR1 KGHSH, CDR2 LQKENI. The CDR3 sequence is 14 residues long.

The chain recombines TRBV10-2 with TRBJ1-4; D unclear. This CDR3 contains 15 residues. V dropped 6 bases and J dropped 0 bases, with 11 bases sitting between them. Germline CDR1 WSHSY, CDR2 SAAADI. The CDR3 is CASRLGEATNEKLFF. The CDR3 DNA is TGCGCCAGCAGGCTAGGAGAAGCAACTAATGAAAAACTGTTTTTT.

The gene calls are TRBV7-9 and TRBJ1-2, with 10 bases matching TRBD1. Germline V gives CDR1 SEHNR, CDR2 FQNEAQ (reference sequence). V lost 0 bases to trimming and J lost 7 bases; unmatched junction nucleotides: 5. This CDR3 is 15 amino acids long. CDR3 residues: CASSLATGGLAGYTF. CDR3 in DNA: TGTGCCAGCAGCTTAGCGACAGGGGGCCTGGCTGGCTACACCTTC. Filled out from reference TRBV7-9 and TRBJ1-2, the complete variable domain reads DTGVSQNPRHKITKRGQNVTFRCDPISEHNRLYWYRQTLGQGPEFLTYFQNEAQLEKSRLLSDRFSAERPKGSFSTLEIQRTEQGDSAMYLCASSLATGGLAGYTFGSGTRLTVV.

CDR3 coding DNA: TGTGCCATTCAACAAAATAGCAATCAGCCCCAGCATTTT. Its translation is CAIQQNSNQPQHF. The rearrangement joins TRBV28 to TRBJ1-5; D call uncertain. Germline V gives CDR1 MDHEN, CDR2 SYDVKM. V dropped 10 bases and J dropped 0 bases, with 10 bases sitting between them. The CDR3 contains 13 residues.

The J gene is TRBJ2-7, the V gene TRBV19, with D possibly TRBD1 on 5 matching bases. V was clipped by 0 bases and J by 4 bases, with 16 bases between them. CDR1 is LNHDA and CDR2 is SQIVND in the germline V gene (reference sequence). The CDR3 contains 16 residues. DNA of the CDR3: TGTGCCAGTAGTATAGACGGCCCAGGGCTCAGTTACGAGCAGTACTTC. Encoded protein: CASSIDGPGLSYEQYF.

This chain uses TRBV6-5 with TRBJ1-2; 11 bases align to TRBD1. The CDR3 is 15 residues long. Trimming cost V 3 bases and J 5 bases; bases outside gene matches: 5. From germline, CDR1 is MNHEY and CDR2 SVGAGI. CDR3 sequence: CASSYSGTGGYGYTF. CDR3 coding DNA: TGTGCCAGCAGTTATTCCGGGACAGGGGGATATGGCTACACCTTC.